This T cell receptor beta chain was documented in a study of blood T cell repertoires in COVID-19. Overall study context: The samples span acute and convalescent COVID-19 from the United States, Italy and Spain. PBMCs, B-cell-depleted T cells, or T cells were the source of the cDNA or gDNA that made up the material.

Original handling: Reference gene primers were amplified, and this amplification served to estimate nucleated cell counts. The assay was immunoSEQ multiplex PCR, and TCRdb's table has in-frame clones only and misses some. The V and J calls and clone size were taken over from that table, and D and trimming were inferred from the DNA. The profile shows about 140,000 clones, about 86% of them singletons. The CDR3 is made up of 11 amino acids. V was cut by 7 bases and J by 7 bases, with 11 bases left in between. CDR1 and CDR2 from the germline V gene are MDHEN and SYDVKM. This TCR was recovered from a human donor in a cohort sampled during active COVID-19. The V and J genes are TRBV28 and TRBJ2-7, with D maybe TRBD2 (5 bases). Sequencing input: peripheral blood. CDR3: CASKSGMEQYF. The CDR3 bases are TGTGCCAGCAAGAGCGGTATGGAGCAGTACTTC.